This T cell receptor beta chain was recorded in a study of identical twins. Study observations and caveats: Among out-of-frame alpha sequences shared by twins, low generation probability occurred in excess. High-abundance cord blood beta clonotypes had fewer insertions; memory repertoires showed none.

The table lists this clonotype with a few counts. Its antigen remains unknown. A universal primer site was incorporated via template switching, and the cDNA contained unique molecular identifiers. TCRdb fed the 5' RACE reads into MiXCR, producing one record per CDR3 protein. Found here are 1.5 million to 2 million distinct CDR3 sequences, under 35% of them singletons; the top ten hold approximately 0.29%. Trimming shortened V by 1 base and J by 8 bases, and 18 bases separated the two germline ends. Germline CDR1 and CDR2: SGDLS and YYNGEE. The CDR3 runs 15 residues. The chain couples TRBV9 to TRBJ1-2; D perhaps matches TRBD1 (5 bases). The sequenced material came from cord blood. The clonotype originates from a newborn girl in good health. CDR3 DNA: TGTGCCAGCAGCGTAAGCTCCGGGGCCCCGAGGGGCTACACCTTC. Its protein product is CASSVSSGAPRGYTF.